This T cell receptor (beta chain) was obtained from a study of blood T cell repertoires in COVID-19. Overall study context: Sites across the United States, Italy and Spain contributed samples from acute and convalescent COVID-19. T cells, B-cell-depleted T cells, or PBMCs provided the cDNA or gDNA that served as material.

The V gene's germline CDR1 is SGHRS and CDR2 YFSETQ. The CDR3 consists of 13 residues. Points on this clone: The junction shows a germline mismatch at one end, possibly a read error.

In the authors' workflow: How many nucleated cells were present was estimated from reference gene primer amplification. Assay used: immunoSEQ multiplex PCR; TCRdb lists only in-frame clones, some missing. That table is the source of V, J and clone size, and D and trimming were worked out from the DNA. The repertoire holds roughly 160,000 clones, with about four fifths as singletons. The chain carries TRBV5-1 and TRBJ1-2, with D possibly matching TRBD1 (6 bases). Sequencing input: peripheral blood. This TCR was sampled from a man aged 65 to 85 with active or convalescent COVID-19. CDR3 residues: CASSAGDDRMTRF. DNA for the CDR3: TGCGCCAGCAGCGCGGGGGATGACAGGATGACCCGGTTC.